This TCR beta chain appears in the sequencing data of a study of response to subunit inactivated influenza vaccine. This clonotype has only a few counts. TCRdb analysed the RT-PCR reads with MiXCR anew, one entry per CDR3 protein. The sample yields about 540,000 distinct CDR3 sequences, under 30% seen once. The CDR3 runs to 20 residues. CDR1 is SGHAT, CDR2 FQNNGV, per germline. J lost 0 bases, V lost 2 bases, and 9 bases had no gene match. This same sample was also part of a study on T cells expressing NK-cell markers. This second study notes: A 5'RACE template switching approach incorporating UMIs was used to make TCR beta cDNA.

The sample consisted of CD4+ T cells sorted from PBMCs, taken roughly 12 days after vaccination. This chain uses TRBV11-2 with TRBJ2-1; 14 nucleotides line up with TRBD2. This clonotype originated in a man between 45 and 60 years old who received an inactivated influenza vaccine. CDR3 sequence (DNA): TGTGCCAGCAGCTTACGGTTGAGACTAGCGGGGGGGAGCTCCTACAATGAGCAGTTCTTC. This codes for CASSLRLRLAGGSSYNEQFF.